This T cell receptor (beta chain) was sequenced for a study of blood T cell repertoires in COVID-19. Across the study: The United States, Italy and Spain supplied acute and convalescent COVID-19 samples. T cells, B-cell-depleted T cells, or PBMCs provided the cDNA or gDNA that served as material.

Trimming removed 6 bases at V and 2 bases at J, with 8 bases between. The CDR3 contains 13 residues. CDR1 and CDR2 (germline): SQVTM, ANQGSEA. In the original analysis: Quantification of nucleated cells was approximated via reference gene primer amplification. Produced via immunoSEQ multiplex PCR; TCRdb's table is partial and in-frame only. V and J calls and clone size are copied from that table; D and trimming were computed from the DNA. The data contain tens of thousands of clones, approximately 79% of them singletons. The chain uses TRBV29-1 and TRBJ2-6; D may be TRBD2 (6 bases). This receptor was obtained from a man in his 70s with acute or convalescent COVID-19. Material for sequencing was peripheral blood. The CDR3 nucleotides read TGCAGCGTCGGAGGGGCTGGGGCCAACGTCCTGACTTTC. Amino acids: CSVGGAGANVLTF. The full variable domain, its missing parts supplied by reference TRBV29-1 and TRBJ2-6, is SAVISQKPSRDICQRGTSLTIQCQVDSQVTMMFWYRQQPGQSLTLIATANQGSEATYESGFVIDKFPISRPNLTFSTLTVSNMSPEDSSIYLCSVGGAGANVLTFGAGSRLTVL.